This TCR beta chain was captured by sequencing in a study of T-cell reconstitution after alpha-beta-depleted transplantation in children. V was clipped by 2 bases and J by 6 bases, with 17 bases between them. The CDR3 covers 16 residues. Germline values: CDR1 SGHVS, CDR2 FQNEAQ. Researchers prepared the TCRbeta library using unique molecular identifiers, the study reports. Each CDR3 protein gets one entry after TCRdb re-called the PCR reads with MiXCR. The sample has over 300,000 distinct CDR3 sequences, over 9% seen once. This receptor was obtained from a human donor who donated a stem cell graft to a child with acute lymphoblastic leukemia. The material was PBMCs from the stem cell graft donor, obtained from the stem cell graft. The chain recombines TRBV7-8 with TRBJ2-1; D possibly uses TRBD1 or TRBD2 (6 bases each). Here the CDR3 reads CASSLRGPRGVNEQFF. The DNA of the CDR3 is TGTGCCAGCAGCTTACGGGGACCGAGGGGGGTCAATGAGCAGTTCTTC.